These 17 T cell receptor beta chains were all obtained from the same sample, sequenced in a study of cytomegalovirus exposure and HLA in healthy donors. PCR was performed using 60 Vbeta and 13 Jbeta primers. Using immunoSEQ multiplex PCR, the repertoire was profiled, and TCRdb retains in-frame clones only, with some absent. The table has more than 90,000 clones, over 70% seen once. Sequenced input: PBMCs. These receptor sequences come from a woman in her 50s in good health and CMV-seropositive.

The table lists this clone with a few counts. The chain couples TRBV2 to TRBJ1-2, with TRBD1 matching 9 bases. V gave up 5 bases and J gave up 8 bases; unmatched junction bases: 21. The CDR3 loop spans 18 amino acids. Germline loops: CDR1 SNHLY, CDR2 FYNNEI. DNA for the CDR3: TGTGCCAGCAGTCCCTCCCAAACGACAGGGGGTAAAGGCGAGGGCTACACCTTC. Protein: CASSPSQTTGGKGEGYTF.

J is TRBJ2-7 and V is TRBV5-5, with a possible D match to TRBD1 (6 bases). The germline CDR1 and CDR2 sequences are SGHKS and YYEKEE (reference sequence). The V end lost 4 bases, the J end lost 4 bases, and 15 bases lay between the germline ends. This CDR3 has 14 amino acids. The CDR3 is CASSTQGQEYEQYF. CDR3 nucleotide sequence: TGTGCCAGCAGCACCCAGGGACAAGAGTACGAGCAGTACTTC.

This chain joins TRBV13 and TRBJ1-4; D may be TRBD1 (6 bases). CDR3 size: 13 residues. CDR1 is PRHDT, CDR2 FYEKMQ, per germline (reference sequence). V dropped 7 bases and J dropped 11 bases, with 17 bases sitting between them. CDR3 DNA sequence: TGTGCCAGCACCCGAACCTCAGGGGAGAAACTGTTTTTT. Translation gives CASTRTSGEKLFF.

V is TRBV7-9 and J is TRBJ2-7; D possibly corresponds to TRBD2 (6 bases). V lost 1 base to trimming and J lost 3 bases, with 10 bases between them. Looked up from germline, CDR1 is SEHNR and CDR2 is FQNEAQ (reference sequence). The CDR3 is 14 residues long. In DNA form, the CDR3 reads TGTGCCAGCAGCTTAGAACTAGCAGGCTACGAGCAGTACTTC. Encoded protein: CASSLELAGYEQYF.

The V gene is TRBV28, the J gene TRBJ2-2; maybe TRBD1 (6 bases). CDR3 length: 15 amino acids. Germline lookup yields CDR1 MDHEN and CDR2 SYDVKM. V lost 1 base and J lost 2, with 8 bases in between. The CDR3 sequence: CASSLLGANTGELFF. CDR3 DNA: TGTGCCAGCAGTTTATTGGGGGCCAACACCGGGGAGCTGTTTTTT.

V usage is TRBV6-6 and J usage is TRBJ1-2; D is uncertain. Trimming removed 2 bases at V and 8 bases at J, with 6 bases between. The CDR3 covers 11 residues. Germline V gene lookup returns CDR1 MNHNY and CDR2 SVGAGI (reference sequence). For the CDR3, the DNA is TGTGCCAGCAGTTACGGAGAGGGCTACACCTTC. Translation: CASSYGEGYTF.

This chain links TRBV7-6 with TRBJ2-1; 10 nucleotides match TRBD2. CDR1 SGHVS and CDR2 FNYEAQ come from the germline V gene. This CDR3 has 16 residues. V shed 1 base, J shed 8 bases, and the junction held 8 bases outside the gene matches. CDR3 region: CASSLGPSGSSYEQFF. The CDR3 DNA reads TGTGCCAGCAGCTTAGGTCCTAGCGGGAGTAGCTATGAGCAGTTCTTC. The full variable domain, its missing parts supplied by reference TRBV7-6 and TRBJ2-1, is GAGVSQSPRYKVTKRGQDVALRCDPISGHVSLYWYRQALGQGPEFLTYFNYEAQQDKSGLPNDRFSAERPEGSISTLTIQRTEQRDSAMYRCASSLGPSGSSYEQFFGPGTRLTVL.

This clone was seen a single time. V is TRBV18 and J is TRBJ1-1; D gene unclear. V lost 1 base, J lost 3 bases, and 6 bases lay in between. Germline assignment: CDR1 KGHSH and CDR2 LQKENI. This CDR3 has 13 residues. Written as DNA, the CDR3 is TGTGCCAGCTCACCACACCCAGACACTGAAGCTTTCTTT. Translated: CASSPHPDTEAFF.

V gene TRBV19 combines with J gene TRBJ1-2; TRBD1 is a possible D gene (6 bases). This CDR3 has 12 amino acids. V lost 8 bases to trimming and J lost 2 bases, with 9 bases between them. Germline lookup yields CDR1 LNHDA and CDR2 SQIVND (reference sequence). The CDR3 DNA follows: TGTGCCAGTGGAGACAGGAACTATGGCTACACCTTC. Protein sequence: CASGDRNYGYTF.

This chain links TRBV18 with TRBJ2-3; D unclear. The V gene lost 8 bases and the J gene lost 2 bases, with 8 bases spanning the gap. The CDR3 length is 12 residues. The germline gives CDR1 KGHSH, CDR2 LQKENI. CDR3 loop: CASSISTDTQYF. CDR3 DNA: TGTGCCAGCAGCATATCCACAGATACGCAGTATTTT.

This chain links TRBV9 with TRBJ2-7; TRBD2 agrees at 7 bases. Looked up from germline, CDR1 is SGDLS and CDR2 is YYNGEE. The CDR3 has 13 amino acids. V trimming: 2 bases; J trimming: 6 bases; junction bases outside the gene matches: 5. The CDR3, as DNA: TGTGCCAGCAGCGTGGGGGGGTCCCTCGAGCAGTACTTC. It encodes CASSVGGSLEQYF. The complete variable domain, with remaining parts taken from reference TRBV9 and TRBJ2-7, reads DSGVTQTPKHLITATGQRVTLRCSPRSGDLSVYWYQQSLDQGLQFLIQYYNGEERAKGNILERFSAQQFPDLHSELNLSSLELGDSALYFCASSVGGSLEQYFGPGTRLTVT.

This rearrangement joins TRBV19 to TRBJ2-5, with 15 bases aligning to TRBD2. The CDR3 covers 18 residues. Per the germline V gene, CDR1 is LNHDA and CDR2 is SQIVND (reference sequence). Trimming at V came to 1 base and at J to 1 base, leaving 4 bases not matched to a gene. CDR3 protein: CASSIVGTSGRIQETQYF. Written as DNA, the CDR3 is TGTGCCAGTAGTATAGTCGGGACTAGCGGGAGGATCCAAGAGACCCAGTACTTC.

J is TRBJ2-2 and V is TRBV7-6, with 8 bases that match TRBD2. The CDR3 is 15 residues long. Germline V gives CDR1 SGHVS, CDR2 FNYEAQ. V lost 1 base to trimming and J lost 7 bases; unmatched junction nucleotides: 5. This CDR3 is CASSLVAGSIGELFF. Here the CDR3 DNA reads TGTGCCAGCAGCTTAGTAGCGGGATCGATCGGGGAGCTGTTTTTT. Combining the CDR3 with reference TRBV7-6 and TRBJ2-2 gives the whole variable domain GAGVSQSPRYKVTKRGQDVALRCDPISGHVSLYWYRQALGQGPEFLTYFNYEAQQDKSGLPNDRFSAERPEGSISTLTIQRTEQRDSAMYRCASSLVAGSIGELFFGEGSRLTVL.

The chain is built from TRBV18 and TRBJ2-7; D possibly corresponds to TRBD1 (5 bases). V was shortened by 0 bases and J by 5 bases, with 14 bases between the two germline ends. The CDR3 loop spans 15 amino acids. CDR1 and CDR2 from the germline V gene are KGHSH and LQKENI. The CDR3 DNA reads TGTGCCAGCTCACCACCTTCACCCCAGGGCGACGAGCAGTACTTC. Its translation is CASSPPSPQGDEQYF. Combining the CDR3 with reference TRBV18 and TRBJ2-7 gives the whole variable domain NAGVMQNPRHLVRRRGQEARLRCSPMKGHSHVYWYRQLPEEGLKFMVYLQKENIIDESGMPKERFSAEFPKEGPSILRIQQVVRGDSAAYFCASSPPSPQGDEQYFGPGTRLTVT.

In this sample, this clone turned up once. This sequence joins TRBV7-2 and TRBJ1-2, with D possibly TRBD1 on 5 matching bases. V was trimmed by 0 bases and J by 6 bases, leaving 14 bases between them. The CDR3 is 15 amino acids. Germline V gene lookup returns CDR1 SGHTA and CDR2 FQGNSA. The CDR3: CASSLATQGINGYTF. DNA of the CDR3: TGTGCCAGCAGCTTAGCTACGCAGGGAATCAATGGCTACACCTTC.

Only a few counts were recorded for this clone. It is likely a read error, because the conserved phenylalanine at the end of the CDR3 is missing. This chain uses TRBV10-1 with TRBJ1-1; 8 bases line up with TRBD1. Germline V lookup: CDR1 WNHNN, CDR2 SYGVQD (reference sequence). The CDR3 covers 13 residues. The V segment lost 6 bases and the J segment 7 bases; nucleotides outside the gene matches: 7. CDR3: CASSTTGGVEAFV. CDR3 nucleotides: TGCGCCAGCAGCACAACAGGGGGGGTTGAAGCTTTCGTT.

The rearrangement links TRBV5-6 to TRBJ2-7; 9 nucleotides match TRBD1. The V and J ends lost 7 bases and 2 bases, in that order; junction bases with no gene match: 10. The CDR3 length is 15 residues. From germline, CDR1 is SGHDT and CDR2 YYEEEE. CDR3 protein: CASGALGQGAYEQYF. CDR3 bases: TGTGCCAGCGGAGCATTGGGACAGGGAGCCTACGAGCAGTACTTC.